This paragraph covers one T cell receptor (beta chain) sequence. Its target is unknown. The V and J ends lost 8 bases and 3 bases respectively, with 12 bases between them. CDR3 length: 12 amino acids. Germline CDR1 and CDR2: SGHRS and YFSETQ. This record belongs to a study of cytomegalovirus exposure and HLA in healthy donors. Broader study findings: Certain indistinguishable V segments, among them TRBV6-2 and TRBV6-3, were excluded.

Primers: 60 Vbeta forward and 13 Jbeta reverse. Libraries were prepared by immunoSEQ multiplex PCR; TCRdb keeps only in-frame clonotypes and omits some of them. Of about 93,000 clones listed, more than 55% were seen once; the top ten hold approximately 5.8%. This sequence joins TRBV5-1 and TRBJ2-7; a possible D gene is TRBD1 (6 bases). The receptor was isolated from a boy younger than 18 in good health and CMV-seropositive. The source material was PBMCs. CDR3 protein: CARLGTLYEQYF. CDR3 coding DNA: TGCGCCAGACTAGGGACACTCTACGAGCAGTACTTC.